The 31 T cell receptor beta chains presented below share a single source sample, sequenced in a study of blood T cell repertoires in COVID-19. This table comes from immunoSEQ multiplex PCR, and its TCRdb copy is limited to in-frame clones, with some not included. The sample has about 400,000 clones, around 92% seen once. Sequenced sample: PBMCs or T cells enriched from blood (not recorded which). The origin of the receptors is a woman in her thirties who had recovered from COVID-19.

The chain links TRBV5-1 to TRBJ2-1, with 7 bases identical to TRBD2. CDR3 length: 17 amino acids. The ends lost 1 base at V and 6 bases at J; junction bases unmatched: 13. CDR1 and CDR2 from the germline V gene are SGHRS and YFSETQ. DNA for the CDR3: TGCGCCAGCAGCTTGACGGGGGGTGGCGGAAAAAGCAATGAGCAGTTCTTC. It specifies CASSLTGGGGKSNEQFF. Full variable domain (remainder filled in from reference TRBV5-1 and TRBJ2-1): KAGVTQTPRYLIKTRGQQVTLSCSPISGHRSVSWYQQTPGQGLQFLFEYFSETQRNKGNFPGRFSGRQFSNSRSEMNVSTLELGDSALYLCASSLTGGGGKSNEQFFGPGTRLTVL.

The V call is TRBV19, the J call TRBJ1-4; TRBD1 matches at 12 bases. Germline assignment: CDR1 LNHDA and CDR2 SQIVND (reference sequence). The CDR3 has 14 amino acids. V shed 10 bases, J shed 5 bases, and the junction held 5 bases outside the gene matches. Here the CDR3 DNA reads TGTGCCACGGGACAGGGGGCCCTAAATGAAAAACTGTTTTTT. This gives the protein CATGQGALNEKLFF.

The chain carries TRBV3-1 (or the pseudogene TRBV3-2) and TRBJ2-7, with 11 positions matching TRBD1. This CDR3 is 15 amino acids long. Germline-derived CDR1 and CDR2 are LGHDT and YNNKEL (reference sequence). Germline trimming cut 4 bases from V and 2 bases from J; bases unmatched to any gene: 4. This CDR3 reads CASSLAGQGAYEQYF. The CDR3 nucleotides are TGTGCCAGCAGCCTCGCGGGACAGGGGGCCTACGAGCAGTACTTC.

The chain recombines TRBV2 with TRBJ1-5; 7 bases fit TRBD1. Trimming at V came to 4 bases and at J to 1 base, leaving 1 base not matched to a gene. The CDR3 is 14 residues long. Germline assignment: CDR1 SNHLY and CDR2 FYNNEI. CDR3 sequence reads: CASSGQGSNQPQHF. The DNA for the CDR3 is TGTGCCAGCAGTGGACAGGGAAGCAATCAGCCCCAGCATTTT.

The J gene is TRBJ2-3, the V gene TRBV7-2, with 11 bases identical to TRBD2. The germline CDR1 and CDR2 sequences are SGHTA and FQGNSA. The J segment lost 0 bases and the V segment lost 0 bases, leaving 14 bases of the junction unmatched. This CDR3 is built from 21 residues. CDR3 in amino acids: CASSLAMVAGGIGTSTDTQYF. Here the CDR3 DNA reads TGTGCCAGCAGCTTAGCGATGGTAGCGGGGGGGATAGGGACTAGCACAGATACGCAGTATTTT.

This chain uses TRBV20-1 with TRBJ2-4; 9 bases agree with TRBD2. Germline CDR1 is DFQATT and CDR2 is SNEGSKA (reference sequence). V lost 3 bases to trimming and J lost 2 bases; unmatched junction nucleotides: 5. CDR3 length: 15 amino acids. This CDR3 reads CSASSGGGTKNIQYF. DNA of the CDR3: TGCAGTGCTAGTAGCGGGGGCGGTACCAAAAACATTCAGTACTTC.

The rearrangement links TRBV6-5 to TRBJ1-1; possibly TRBD1 for D (6 bases). The CDR3 has 14 residues. Trimming shortened V by 5 bases and J by 0 bases, and 10 bases separated the two germline ends. CDR1 is MNHEY and CDR2 is SVGAGI in the germline V gene. CDR3 in DNA: TGTGCCAGCAGTCTACAGGGAGTGAACACTGAAGCTTTCTTT. Protein product: CASSLQGVNTEAFF.

This clone appeared a few times. The chain uses TRBV27 and TRBJ2-7, with 8 bases identical to TRBD1. V lost 1 base to trimming and J lost 2 bases; unmatched junction nucleotides: 10. Germline assignment: CDR1 MNHEY and CDR2 SMNVEV (reference sequence). CDR3 length: 17 amino acids. CDR3 in amino acids: CASSLLPPGGPTYEQYF. The CDR3 DNA is TGTGCCAGCAGTTTATTGCCACCAGGGGGCCCAACCTACGAGCAGTACTTC.

The rearrangement links TRBV7-3 to TRBJ1-2; no clear D gene. This CDR3 region has 13 residues. Trimming took 5 bases from V and 2 from J, leaving 9 bases between them. Germline V CDR1 and CDR2: SGHTA, FQGTGA. The CDR3 nucleotides read TGTGCCAGCAGCCTGGGAGGGAACTATGGCTACACCTTC. Translating gives CASSLGGNYGYTF.

The chain uses TRBV18 and TRBJ2-4; D is uncertain. The CDR3 covers 15 residues. The V end was cut by 4 bases, the J end by 1 base, with 11 bases between. The germline CDR1 and CDR2 sequences are KGHSH and LQKENI. CDR3 bases: TGTGCCAGCTCACAGTCAGGCATGGCCAAAAACATTCAGTACTTC. Translation gives CASSQSGMAKNIQYF.

This sequence joins TRBV9 and TRBJ1-6, with a possible D match to TRBD1 (6 bases). CDR1 is SGDLS and CDR2 is YYNGEE in the germline V gene. V lost 3 bases and J lost 8, with 24 bases in between. The CDR3 sequence is 18 residues long. CDR3 sequence reads: CASSDRGGSFLGDSPLHF. DNA of the CDR3: TGTGCCAGCAGCGATAGGGGGGGATCCTTCCTGGGGGATTCACCCCTCCACTTT.

The chain has TRBV5-1 and TRBJ1-5, with 7 bases identical to TRBD1. The CDR3 contains 15 residues. V lost 3 bases to trimming and J lost 3 bases; unmatched junction nucleotides: 6. Germline-derived CDR1 and CDR2 are SGHRS and YFSETQ. The CDR3: CASSSQGDINQPQHF. The CDR3 DNA reads TGCGCCAGCAGCTCCCAGGGGGATATCAATCAGCCCCAGCATTTT.

The chain carries TRBV18 and TRBJ2-7, with D maybe TRBD1 (6 bases). V was cut by 4 bases and J by 2 bases, with 18 bases left in between. The CDR3 totals 16 residues. The germline V gene has CDR1 KGHSH and CDR2 LQKENI. The CDR3 reads CASSQTSGTSPYEQYF. The CDR3, as DNA: TGTGCCAGCTCACAGACCTCCGGGACAAGTCCCTACGAGCAGTACTTC.

This rearrangement joins TRBV18 to TRBJ2-1, with D possibly matching TRBD2 (5 bases). V lost 6 bases and J lost 0, with 12 bases in between. CDR3 size: 15 residues. Germline-derived CDR1 and CDR2 are KGHSH and LQKENI. CDR3 DNA sequence: TGTGCCAGCTCGTCGACTACGAGCTCCTACAATGAGCAGTTCTTC. As protein: CASSSTTSSYNEQFF.

This clone appeared once. The gene calls are TRBV3-1 (or the pseudogene TRBV3-2) and TRBJ1-1; 9 bases align to TRBD1. The CDR3 is made up of 13 amino acids. J was trimmed by 11 bases and V by 3 bases; bases with no gene match: 7. The germline CDR1 and CDR2 sequences are LGHDT and YNNKEL (reference sequence). DNA for the CDR3: TGTGCCAGCAGCCAGGGGGACAGGGCAATGGCTTTCTTT. It is translated as CASSQGDRAMAFF.

Of note for this clone: Distinct nucleotide sequences in the sample also encode this CDR3. V usage is TRBV9 and J usage is TRBJ2-7, with TRBD2 matching over 8 bases. This CDR3 spans 17 amino acids. Trimming at V came to 0 bases and at J to 0 bases, leaving 8 bases not matched to a gene. Germline values: CDR1 SGDLS, CDR2 YYNGEE. The CDR3 bases are TGTGCCAGCAGCGTAGAATCCAGCGGGGGTAGCTCCTACGAGCAGTACTTC. This gives the protein CASSVESSGGSSYEQYF.

The CDR3 protein is CASSRLAAGELFF. In DNA, the CDR3 is TGTGCCAGCAGCCGCCTAGCCGCCGGGGAGCTGTTTTTT. This chain connects TRBV5-4 to TRBJ2-2; perhaps TRBD2 as D (5 bases). V lost 4 bases, J lost 6 bases, and 10 bases lay in between. The CDR3 is 13 amino acids. Germline V gives CDR1 SGHNT, CDR2 YYREEE (reference sequence). The full variable domain, rest sourced from reference TRBV5-4 and TRBJ2-2, is ETGVTQSPTHLIKTRGQQVTLRCSSQSGHNTVSWYQQALGQGPQFIFQYYREEENGRGNFPPRFSGLQFPNYSSELNVNALELDDSALYLCASSRLAAGELFFGEGSRLTVL.

The J gene is TRBJ1-3, the V gene TRBV10-3; D gene ambiguous. The V end was cut by 0 bases, the J end by 8 bases, with 8 bases between. The length of the CDR3 is 13 residues. In germline, CDR1 is ENHRY, CDR2 SYGVKD. The CDR3 reads CAISESHYYTIYF. The DNA for the CDR3 is TGTGCCATCAGTGAGTCGCACTATTACACCATATATTTT.

The table lists this clone with a count of one. The chain recombines TRBV5-1 with TRBJ2-7; 14 bases are shared with TRBD2. CDR3 size: 20 residues. V was clipped by 0 bases and J by 6 bases; unmatched bases: 17. Germline V gene sequence: CDR1 SGHRS, CDR2 YFSETQ. This chain's CDR3 is CASSLGLGTSGSLLVREQYF. The DNA for the CDR3 is TGCGCCAGCAGCTTGGGGCTCGGGACTAGCGGGAGTCTTCTCGTCCGCGAGCAGTACTTC. Full variable domain (outside the CDR3, taken from reference TRBV5-1 and TRBJ2-7): KAGVTQTPRYLIKTRGQQVTLSCSPISGHRSVSWYQQTPGQGLQFLFEYFSETQRNKGNFPGRFSGRQFSNSRSEMNVSTLELGDSALYLCASSLGLGTSGSLLVREQYFGPGTRLTVT.

The chain employs TRBV3-1 (or the pseudogene TRBV3-2) and TRBJ1-4, with D maybe TRBD1 (5 bases). Germline loops: CDR1 LGHDT, CDR2 YNNKEL (reference sequence). The CDR3 is made up of 15 amino acids. Trimming took off 4 bases at V and 0 bases at J, with 9 bases between the two ends. The CDR3 loop is CASSLGGATNEKLFF. As DNA, the CDR3 is TGTGCCAGCAGCCTTGGGGGGGCAACTAATGAAAAACTGTTTTTT.

The V gene is TRBV7-3, the J gene TRBJ2-1; D is perhaps TRBD2 (6 bases). This CDR3 contains 14 residues. V shed 2 bases and J shed 1 base, with 6 bases lying between them. The V gene's germline CDR1 is SGHTA and CDR2 FQGTGA. CDR3 sequence: CASSLAGSYNEQFF. The CDR3 DNA follows: TGTGCCAGCAGCTTAGCGGGATCCTACAATGAGCAGTTCTTC.

On this clone: Germline is not matched at one junction end, which may reflect a read error. The chain couples TRBV7-7 to TRBJ2-1; 8 bases are shared with TRBD1. This CDR3 region has 15 residues. Germline CDR1 reads SSHAT; CDR2 reads FNYEAQ (reference sequence). The CDR3 protein is CASSYGQGPYNEQFF. The CDR3 DNA reads TGTGCTAGCAGCTACGGACAGGGCCCCTACAATGAGCAGTTCTTC. Full variable domain (outside the CDR3, taken from reference TRBV7-7 and TRBJ2-1): GAGVSQSPRYKVTKRGQDVTLRCDPISSHATLYWYQQALGQGPEFLTYFNYEAQPDKSGLPSDRFSAERPEGSISTLTIQRTEQRDSAMYRCASSYGQGPYNEQFFGPGTRLTVL.

The chain carries TRBV20-1 and TRBJ2-7; D ambiguous. The germline CDR1 and CDR2 sequences are DFQATT and SNEGSKA (reference sequence). V lost 3 bases and J lost 4, with 16 bases in between. The CDR3 spans 14 residues. DNA for the CDR3: TGCAGTGCTAGTCCTGATCCTGCCCAGTACGAGCAGTACTTC. Amino acids: CSASPDPAQYEQYF.

The CDR3 coding sequence is TGTGCCAGCAGTTACTCAAGGGGGCCACCCTCCTACGAGCAGTACTTC. Translation gives CASSYSRGPPSYEQYF. V and J are TRBV6-2 or TRBV6-3 and TRBJ2-7; 7 nucleotides align to TRBD1. Per germline, CDR1 MNHEY and CDR2 SVGEGT. This CDR3 contains 16 residues. The trim removed 0 bases at V and 0 bases at J, leaving 5 bases unmatched.

This clone was seen just once. This sequence joins TRBV27 and TRBJ2-7; 9 bases are a match to TRBD1. V shed 5 bases and J 3 bases; nucleotides not matched to a gene: 2. Germline V gives CDR1 MNHEY, CDR2 SMNVEV (reference sequence). This CDR3 contains 13 residues. CDR3 coding DNA: TGTGCCAGCAGTGGGGGACAGGGCTACGAGCAGTACTTC. This translates into CASSGGQGYEQYF.

The J gene is TRBJ1-3, the V gene TRBV11-2, with D maybe TRBD1 (5 bases). V was trimmed by 1 base and J by 7 bases, leaving 17 bases between them. This CDR3 comprises 16 residues. Germline-derived CDR1 and CDR2 are SGHAT and FQNNGV. This chain's CDR3 is CASSLVGHPNLNTIYF. In nucleotides, the CDR3 is TGTGCCAGCAGCTTAGTGGGGCACCCAAACTTGAACACCATATATTTT.

This chain links TRBV7-3 with TRBJ1-1; possible D gene TRBD1, 6 bases. Germline V lookup: CDR1 SGHTA, CDR2 FQGTGA. The V end lost 6 bases, the J end lost 0 bases, and 8 bases lay between the germline ends. CDR3 length: 13 amino acids. CDR3 sequence: CASRQGLNTEAFF. Here the CDR3 DNA reads TGTGCCAGCAGACAGGGTCTGAACACTGAAGCTTTCTTT. Full variable domain (rest looked up from reference TRBV7-3 and TRBJ1-1): GAGVSQTPSNKVTEKGKYVELRCDPISGHTALYWYRQSLGQGPEFLIYFQGTGAADDSGLPNDRFFAVRPEGSVSTLKIQRTERGDSAVYLCASRQGLNTEAFFGQGTRLTVV.

CDR3 protein: CASVGGHTGDNEKLFF. CDR3 coding DNA: TGTGCCAGCGTCGGAGGTCATACGGGCGATAATGAAAAACTGTTTTTT. The chain carries TRBV28 and TRBJ1-4; the D is unclear. V was cut by 8 bases and J by 4 bases, with 20 bases left in between. The length of the CDR3 is 16 residues. CDR1 is MDHEN, CDR2 SYDVKM, per germline.

This chain uses TRBV7-9 with TRBJ2-2, with 8 positions matching TRBD2. V trimming: 8 bases; J trimming: 0 bases; junction bases outside the gene matches: 8. Germline values: CDR1 SEHNR, CDR2 FQNEAQ (reference sequence). This CDR3 is 16 amino acids long. The CDR3 spells CASFSGMNPNTGELFF. CDR3 sequence (DNA): TGTGCCAGCTTTAGCGGGATGAACCCGAACACCGGGGAGCTGTTTTTT.

This chain connects TRBV6-2 or TRBV6-3 to TRBJ1-5; no definite D call. CDR3 length: 16 amino acids. The germline V and J ends were trimmed by 4 bases and 0 bases, with 13 bases remaining between them. Germline-derived CDR1 and CDR2 are MNHEY and SVGEGT. The CDR3 loop reads CASSLRISGSNQPQHF. In DNA, the CDR3 is TGTGCCAGCAGTTTAAGGATTTCGGGTAGCAATCAGCCCCAGCATTTT.

The chain links TRBV6-2 or TRBV6-3 to TRBJ1-4; possibly TRBD1 for D (5 bases). V shed 6 bases and J shed 0 bases, with 11 bases lying between them. The CDR3 is made up of 15 amino acids. Germline V gene sequence: CDR1 MNHEY, CDR2 SVGEGT. Written as DNA, the CDR3 is TGTGCCAGCAGCCGAGGAGGGGCAACTAATGAAAAACTGTTTTTT. This encodes CASSRGGATNEKLFF.